Presented here are 27 T cell receptor beta chains from one specimen sequenced in a study of tumor-infiltrating lymphocytes in primary liver carcinoma. Total RNA amounting to approximately 460 ng was the source from which TCR beta cDNA was made with a constant-region primer. Investigators got TCR beta libraries out of three nested multiplex PCR rounds, done with slightly modified ARM-PCR. The first two PCR rounds used TRBV1-TRBV30 primers with a Cbeta primer, about 9 cycles each. Using its own MiXCR run on the multiplex PCR reads, TCRdb lists one record per CDR3 protein. The sample holds fewer than 200,000 distinct CDR3 sequences, about 82% seen once. Scientists recovered RNA and DNA together from around 20-30 mg of unsorted bulk tissue. Sequenced: tumor tissue from primary liver carcinoma. Receptors were obtained from a middle-aged man with primary liver carcinoma and hepatitis B virus infection.

As to this clonotype: Because it lacks the conserved phenylalanine or tryptophan at the end, this CDR3 is likely a read error. The limits of the CDR3 on the DNA are not certain, so only TCRdb's listed CDR3 is given. The gene calls are TRBV11-2 and TRBJ2-3; whether TRBD1, the table's D call, matches the DNA was not checked. The CDR3 length equals 13 residues, ends included. The germline gives CDR1 SGHAT, CDR2 FQNNGV. CDR3 residues: CASSFPGPDKQYL.

This clonotype was seen once. This sequence joins TRBV11-2 and TRBJ2-7; tentative D call: TRBD2 (7 bases). This CDR3 region has 15 residues. Germline V CDR1 and CDR2: SGHAT, FQNNGV. The V end was cut by 7 bases, the J end by 1 base, with 17 bases between. The CDR3 coding sequence is TGTGCCAGCAAATTAGGACTAGGACAGTCCTACGAGCAGTACTTC. Translating it yields CASKLGLGQSYEQYF. Full variable domain (rest looked up from reference TRBV11-2 and TRBJ2-7): EAGVAQSPRYKIIEKRQSVAFWCNPISGHATLYWYQQILGQGPKLLIQFQNNGVVDDSQLPKDRFSAERLKGVDSTLKIQPAKLEDSAVYLCASKLGLGQSYEQYFGPGTRLTVT.

About this clonotype itself: One end of the junction varies from germline; a read error may be responsible. The chain links TRBV4-1 to TRBJ1-5; a weak D match, TRBD1 (5 bases). This CDR3 spans 18 amino acids. The germline V gene has CDR1 MGHRA and CDR2 YSYEKL. The CDR3 sequence: CANSQGVSRSLLNQPQHF. The CDR3 DNA is TGCGCCAACAGCCAAGGGGTGTCGAGATCACTACTCAATCAGCCCCAGCATTTT.

The rearrangement uses TRBV12-3 or TRBV12-4 and TRBJ2-2; D unclear. The CDR3 extends over 11 amino acids. V lost 4 bases and J 8 bases, leaving 5 bases between the germline ends. The chain's CDR3 is CASSSRGELFF. CDR3 in DNA: TGTGCCAGCAGTTCCAGGGGGGAGCTGTTTTTT.

For this clonotype: It may be a read error: a sequence one base away is much more abundant. No conserved phenylalanine or tryptophan ends this CDR3, so it is likely a read error. The chain recombines TRBV7-9 with TRBJ2-7; D gene ambiguous. Germline V gene sequence: CDR1 SEHNR, CDR2 FQNEAQ (reference sequence). The V and J ends lost 5 bases and 3 bases respectively, with 8 bases between them. The CDR3 runs to 12 residues. The CDR3 DNA sequence: TGTGCCAGCAGCCTCGCTGACTACGAGCAGTACTCC. It is translated as CASSLADYEQYS.

As to this clonotype: The junction departs from germline at one end; a sequencing error may be responsible. The CDR3 loop reads CASAGWRNEQFF. The CDR3 nucleotides are TGTGCCAGCGCCGGGTGGAGAAATGAGCAGTTTTTC. The V and J genes are TRBV12-3 or TRBV12-4 and TRBJ2-1; no clear D. This CDR3 contains 12 residues.

Note on this clonotype: A read error may produce the germline difference seen at one junction end. The CDR3 DNA reads TGCGGCAGCAGCCGAGATTTAAACACCCCAGATACGCAGTGTTTT. It codes for CGSSRDLNTPDTQCF. This sequence joins TRBV4-3 and TRBJ2-3; unclear D gene. Germline V gives CDR1 LGHNA, CDR2 YSLEER. This CDR3 spans 15 amino acids.

As concerns this clonotype: Since no conserved phenylalanine or tryptophan closes the CDR3, a read error is the likely cause. The chain recombines TRBV7-9 with TRBJ1-1, with a possible D match to TRBD1 (6 bases). From germline, CDR1 is SEHNR and CDR2 FQNEAQ (reference sequence). This CDR3 region has 14 residues. The ends were cut back, 7 bases at V and 5 bases at J, with 17 bases in the middle. The CDR3 reads CASNPPGAKTEAFL. The CDR3, as DNA: TGTGCCAGCAACCCTCCAGGGGCGAAGACTGAAGCTTTCTTA.

As concerns this clonotype: The junction differs from germline at one of its ends, possibly a read error. V gene TRBV12-3 or TRBV12-4 combines with J gene TRBJ1-5; TRBD1 is a possible D gene (6 bases). CDR3 length: 14 residues. The CDR3 coding sequence is TGTGCCAGCAGCCAACAGGGCGACAATCAGCCCCAGTATTTC. Its protein is CASSQQGDNQPQYF.

The chain employs TRBV11-1 and TRBJ2-4; TRBD2 aligns across 8 bases. Matching the DNA end better, TRBJ2-1 makes the J call doubtful. Germline CDR1 reads SGHAT; CDR2 reads FQDESV (reference sequence). The length of the CDR3 is 16 residues. DNA of the CDR3: TGTGCCAGCTTTCCCGGGACTAGTGGGACCAAAAACATTCAGTTCTTC. Its protein product is CASFPGTSGTKNIQFF.

This chain links TRBV4-1 with TRBJ2-7, with 8 bases identical to TRBD1. CDR3 size: 12 residues. V lost 10 bases to trimming and J lost 7 bases; unmatched junction nucleotides: 9. The germline CDR1 and CDR2 sequences are MGHRA and YSYEKL. The CDR3 DNA sequence: TGCGCCAACAAGGAGACAGGGGAAGAGCAGTACTTC. This codes for CANKETGEEQYF.

Comment on this clonotype: Likely a read error: the CDR3 ends without its conserved phenylalanine or tryptophan. CDR3 DNA sequence: TGTGCCAGCAGTGAATCTAGCGGGGGCTACAATGAGCAGTTCGTC. Protein: CASSESSGGYNEQFV. The V call is TRBV6-1, the J call TRBJ2-1; 10 bases line up with TRBD2. The CDR3 has 15 residues. With 2 bases clipped from V and 3 bases from J, the junction kept 1 base outside the gene matches. From germline, CDR1 is MNHNS and CDR2 SASEGT.

Turning to this clonotype: A read error may produce the germline difference seen at one junction end. The rearrangement links TRBV6-1 to TRBJ1-5; no firm D call. Germline CDR1 reads MNHNS; CDR2 reads SASEGT. The CDR3 contains 14 residues. The CDR3 loop is CVSSEGGNDQPQLF. CDR3 DNA: TGTGTCAGCAGTGAAGGAGGGAATGATCAGCCCCAGCTTTTT.

Many counts were recorded for this clonotype. The chain recombines TRBV10-3 with TRBJ2-1; 11 nucleotides agree with TRBD2. CDR1 is ENHRY and CDR2 is SYGVKD in the germline V gene. This CDR3 is 16 amino acids long. Losses at the gene ends were 4 bases for V and 0 bases for J; bases not matched to a gene: 2. CDR3 protein: CAISVAGGSSYNEQFF. Here the CDR3 DNA reads TGTGCCATCAGTGTAGCGGGGGGGAGCTCCTACAATGAGCAGTTCTTC.

The chain combines TRBV29-1 with TRBJ2-5; no clear D. The germline CDR1 and CDR2 sequences are SQVTM and ANQGSEA. Deletions cut 5 bases from V and 5 bases from J, with 24 bases between. The CDR3 spans 16 residues. Here the CDR3 reads CSVLGWPRNLGETQYF. In DNA form, the CDR3 reads TGCAGCGTTCTTGGGTGGCCGCGGAACCTCGGGGAGACCCAGTACTTC.

This chain links TRBV6-5 with TRBJ2-7, with TRBD2 matching over 9 bases. Trimming took 11 bases from V and 2 from J; bases not matched to a gene: 16. This CDR3 contains 16 residues. Germline loops: CDR1 MNHEY, CDR2 SVGAGI. This CDR3 reads CARKGGASGDTYEQYF. The CDR3 nucleotides are TGTGCCCGCAAAGGGGGTGCTAGCGGGGATACCTACGAGCAGTACTTC.

The genes are TRBV2 and TRBJ2-3; TRBD2 aligns across 10 bases. V lost 2 bases to trimming and J lost 4 bases; unmatched junction nucleotides: 18. Germline V CDR1 and CDR2: SNHLY, FYNNEI. There are 20 residues in the CDR3. CDR3 in DNA: TGTGCCAGCAGTGAAAACAGCGGTACGAGCGGGAGGGAGAGCGCAGATACGCAGTATTTT. As protein: CASSENSGTSGRESADTQYF.

For this clonotype: One end of the junction does not line up with germline, which may come from a read error. The gene calls are TRBV29-1 and TRBJ2-3, with TRBD2 identical over 7 bases. The length of the CDR3 is 15 residues. CDR1 SQVTM and CDR2 ANQGSEA come from the germline V gene. The CDR3 coding sequence is TGCAACGTTGCAGGGAGAAGCGGGAACGGTAGAGCGCAGTATTTT. Encoded protein: CNVAGRSGNGRAQYF.

The chain links TRBV6-5 to TRBJ1-3; D is undetermined. V lost 6 bases and J 0 bases, leaving 9 bases between the germline ends. The germline CDR1 and CDR2 sequences are MNHEY and SVGAGI. The CDR3 loop spans 14 amino acids. The CDR3 region is CASRPIVSGNTIYF. CDR3 DNA sequence: TGTGCCAGCAGACCCATAGTCTCTGGAAACACCATATATTTT.

V and J are TRBV5-1 and TRBJ2-3; 7 nucleotides agree with TRBD2. This CDR3 is 18 amino acids long. V gave up 3 bases and J gave up 2 bases; unmatched junction bases: 15. CDR1 SGHRS and CDR2 YFSETQ come from the germline V gene. The CDR3 DNA reads TGCGCCAGCAGCTCTGGACTAGAGGGAGGCGGACACACAGATACGCAGTATTTT. It specifies CASSSGLEGGGHTDTQYF.

Notes on this clonotype: One end of the junction varies from germline; a read error may be responsible. The chain combines TRBV30 with TRBJ2-2, with D perhaps TRBD2 (5 bases). The CDR3 length is 16 residues. The V gene's germline CDR1 is GTSNPN and CDR2 SVGIG (reference sequence). The CDR3 bases are TGTACCTGGACCAGTGTGGGGAGCAGATGCACCGGGGAGTTGTTTTTT. Translated, it gives CTWTSVGSRCTGELFF.

As to this clonotype: Just one base apart from a much larger clone, this may be a read error. This sequence joins TRBV30 and TRBJ2-7; 8 bases map to TRBD2. CDR1 and CDR2 (germline): GTSNPN, SVGIG (reference sequence). The CDR3 is 15 residues long. CDR3 in amino acids: CSWSPVGRGDYEQYF. CDR3 DNA sequence: TGTTCCTGGAGTCCCGTCGGGCGGGGGGACTACGAGCAGTACTTC.

A note on this clonotype: Without the conserved terminal phenylalanine or tryptophan, this CDR3 likely stems from a read error. V and J are TRBV29-1 and TRBJ1-1; 8 nucleotides agree with TRBD1. V lost 6 bases and J lost 0; bases outside the gene matches: 6. This CDR3 has 14 residues. Looked up from germline, CDR1 is SQVTM and CDR2 is ANQGSEA. This chain's CDR3 is CSVTGDVMNTEAFY. In nucleotides, the CDR3 is TGCAGCGTGACAGGGGATGTAATGAACACTGAAGCTTTCTAT.

With regard to this clonotype: Since the CDR3 does not end with the conserved phenylalanine or tryptophan, this likely comes from a read error. The limits of the CDR3 on the DNA are not certain, so only TCRdb's listed CDR3 is given. The gene calls are TRBV5-1 and TRBJ2-7; the tabulated D call, TRBD2, remains unverified against the DNA. The CDR3 adds up to 13 amino acids, both ends counted. Germline V gene lookup returns CDR1 SGHRS and CDR2 YFSETQ. This CDR3 is CASREPTSYEKYY.

Comment on this clonotype: Mismatch with germline at one junction end may stem from a read error. The genes are TRBV7-9 and TRBJ2-2, with D possibly matching TRBD2 (6 bases). CDR3 length: 17 residues. In germline, CDR1 is SEHNR, CDR2 FQNEAQ (reference sequence). The CDR3 DNA reads TGTACCAGCAGCTTAGCGTCGGGAGTCAAGTCCACCGGGGAGCTGTTTTTT. It specifies CTSSLASGVKSTGELFF.

Many counts were recorded for this clonotype. The chain has TRBV29-1 and TRBJ2-1; D unclear. The CDR3 consists of 14 residues. The ends were cut back, 4 bases at V and 3 bases at J, with 13 bases in the middle. Germline V lookup: CDR1 SQVTM, CDR2 ANQGSEA. CDR3 loop: CSVVSQSSYNEQFF. The CDR3 coding sequence is TGCAGCGTTGTATCACAGTCGAGCTACAATGAGCAGTTCTTC.

Comment on this clonotype: One end of the junction fails to match germline, which may point to a read error. The V and J genes are TRBV6-6 and TRBJ1-5, with unresolved D. This CDR3 is 17 amino acids long. The germline CDR1 and CDR2 sequences are MNHNY and SVGAGI (reference sequence). The CDR3 DNA follows: TGTACCAGCAGTTACTCGAAGGCACAAAGTGGCAATGAGCCCCAGCATTTT. This sequence encodes CTSSYSKAQSGNEPQHF.